This T cell receptor (beta chain) comes out of a study of T cell repertoires in cytomegalovirus infection. About the research overall: Carrying CMV and the relevant HLA type showed in public TCR beta signatures. General study findings and limits: The study found HLA-C-restricted CMV-specific TCR beta clonotypes dominating the ex vivo response. Accumulated public TCR beta family frequency recognized individuals carrying CMV together with the relevant HLA.

This clonotype came up a few times. As yet, its antigen is unknown. TCRdb reanalysed the reads using MiXCR and keeps one entry per CDR3 protein. Counted here are about 920,000 distinct CDR3 sequences, around 30% occurring once; the ten biggest clones make up over 12%. This CDR3 spans 19 amino acids. The V gene end was trimmed by 7 bases and the J gene end by 2 bases; junction bases not matched to a gene: 20. The germline CDR1 and CDR2 sequences are MNHNS and SASEGT. This TCR came from a human donor in good health (CMV status not recorded). Some clones in this sample may be carry-over from other donors' samples. The sequences come from cultured CD8+ T cells from PBMCs, collected from culture after CMV antigen stimulation. The V gene is TRBV6-1, the J gene TRBJ1-5; 7 positions match TRBD1. CDR3 nucleotides: TGTGCCAGCACTCAGGACGGGACAGAGATAATATCAGGCAATCAGCCCCAGCATTTT. Translating gives CASTQDGTEIISGNQPQHF.